The 27 T cell receptor beta chains given below trace back to one sample, sequenced in a study of shared clonotypes between healthy human individuals. Profiling relied on immunoSEQ multiplex PCR, and the TCRdb table lists in-frame clones only, not all of them. Of under 2.5 million clones in the sample, less than 95% are singletons; the top ten hold 0.37%. Material: naive CD4+ T cells from PBMCs. The subset was: CD45RA+ positively selected. These receptors were obtained from a man between 18 and 29 years old in good health. Some clones in this sample may be carry-over from other donors' samples.

The rearrangement uses TRBV27 and TRBJ2-7, with 8 nucleotides matching TRBD1. Germline V gives CDR1 MNHEY, CDR2 SMNVEV (reference sequence). The ends lost 5 bases at V and 2 bases at J; junction bases unmatched: 11. The CDR3 runs to 16 residues. CDR3: CASSIGQGLNPYEQYF. The CDR3 DNA follows: TGTGCCAGCAGTATAGGACAGGGACTGAACCCCTACGAGCAGTACTTC.

The rearrangement links TRBV19 to TRBJ1-5, with D possibly TRBD1 on 5 matching bases. V lost 4 bases and J lost 6, with 16 bases in between. CDR1 LNHDA and CDR2 SQIVND come from the germline V gene (reference sequence). The length of the CDR3 is 15 residues. This CDR3 reads CASSTFGGQGQPQHF. CDR3 nucleotides: TGTGCCAGTAGTACTTTCGGAGGTCAGGGTCAGCCCCAGCATTTT.

J is TRBJ2-1 and V is TRBV5-4; TRBD2 agrees at 7 bases. V dropped 5 bases and J dropped 1; count of bases not matched to a gene: 9. This CDR3 is 16 amino acids long. CDR1 SGHNT and CDR2 YYREEE come from the germline V gene (reference sequence). DNA for the CDR3: TGTGCCAGCAGTACGGCGGGAGTTGTATCCTACAATGAGCAGTTCTTC. Amino acids: CASSTAGVVSYNEQFF.

This chain uses TRBV11-2 with TRBJ2-3, with 7 bases lining up with TRBD1. The CDR3 totals 18 residues. Germline V gene lookup returns CDR1 SGHAT and CDR2 FQNNGV. The ends lost 4 bases at V and 2 bases at J; junction bases unmatched: 15. The CDR3 here is CASSSLRGQIFHTDTQYF. In DNA form, the CDR3 reads TGTGCCAGCAGCTCACTTCGGGGACAGATATTTCACACAGATACGCAGTATTTT.

In the case of this clone: This specimen includes other DNA sequences encoding the same CDR3. The CDR3 protein is CASSLAGQGPYEQYF. As DNA, the CDR3 is TGTGCCAGCAGCTTGGCGGGACAGGGACCATACGAGCAGTACTTC. The chain is built from TRBV7-2 and TRBJ2-7; the match to TRBD1 covers 9 bases. The CDR3 sequence is 15 residues long. V gave up 3 bases and J gave up 4 bases; unmatched junction bases: 7. Germline V gives CDR1 SGHTA, CDR2 FQGNSA.

The CDR3 nucleotides read TGTGCCAGCAGTGAAAGGGGGATCTTATTAGATCCCAGGGAGCAGTTCTTC. Translation: CASSERGILLDPREQFF. The chain links TRBV6-1 to TRBJ2-1, with D possibly TRBD1 on 6 matching bases. Germline V lookup: CDR1 MNHNS, CDR2 SASEGT. Trimming removed 2 bases at V and 10 bases at J, with 24 bases between. The CDR3 runs to 17 residues.

This chain joins TRBV19 and TRBJ2-7, with TRBD2 identical over 12 bases. Losses at the gene ends were 7 bases for V and 4 bases for J; bases not matched to a gene: 8. The CDR3 length is 15 residues. Germline V gives CDR1 LNHDA, CDR2 SQIVND (reference sequence). In nucleotides, the CDR3 is TGTGCCAGTACGGCACTAGCGGGAGGTGCATACGAGCAGTACTTC. As protein: CASTALAGGAYEQYF.

The chain uses TRBV15 and TRBJ2-5, with D uncertain. CDR1 LNHNV and CDR2 YYDKDF come from the germline V gene (reference sequence). V was shortened by 5 bases and J by 7 bases, with 17 bases between the two germline ends. The CDR3 consists of 14 residues. Here the CDR3 DNA reads TGTGCCACCAGCGGCCCCGGTATGCTGGGGACCCAGTACTTC. This sequence encodes CATSGPGMLGTQYF.

This chain connects TRBV5-6 to TRBJ2-3; TRBD2 aligns across 10 bases. V shed 7 bases and J 4 bases; nucleotides not matched to a gene: 6. The CDR3 length is 14 residues. Germline lookup yields CDR1 SGHDT and CDR2 YYEEEE. The CDR3 DNA is TGTGCCAGCCAGCGGGAGGGCCGATCAGATACGCAGTATTTT. It translates to CASQREGRSDTQYF.

The rearrangement links TRBV19 to TRBJ1-1; 8 bases are shared with TRBD1. V shed 8 bases, J shed 3 bases, and the junction held 20 bases outside the gene matches. There are 18 residues in the CDR3. The germline gives CDR1 LNHDA, CDR2 SQIVND (reference sequence). CDR3 in DNA: TGTGCCAGTTCCGATCCGGCGCGGAACAGGGGGAAAGACACTGAAGCTTTCTTT. It codes for CASSDPARNRGKDTEAFF.

The chain recombines TRBV5-1 with TRBJ1-3; D is ambiguous. V dropped 5 bases and J dropped 0 bases, with 12 bases sitting between them. There are 15 residues in the CDR3. Germline values: CDR1 SGHRS, CDR2 YFSETQ. CDR3 DNA: TGCGCCAGCAGTAACTCGTTGAGCTCTGGAAACACCATATATTTT. As protein: CASSNSLSSGNTIYF.

J is TRBJ1-5 and V is TRBV15; D may be TRBD1 (5 bases). This CDR3 is built from 13 residues. Trimming left V 3 bases short and J 4 bases short, with 7 bases between. Germline V gene data show CDR1 as LNHNV and CDR2 as YYDKDF (reference sequence). CDR3 protein: CATSSRVNQPQHF. CDR3 bases: TGTGCCACCAGCAGCAGGGTTAATCAGCCCCAGCATTTT.

The V and J genes are TRBV5-1 and TRBJ2-2, with 9 bases identical to TRBD1. The trim removed 5 bases at V and 6 bases at J, leaving 8 bases unmatched. The length of the CDR3 is 15 residues. Per germline, CDR1 SGHRS and CDR2 YFSETQ. The CDR3 protein is CASSTGTGMAGELFF. The CDR3 nucleotides read TGCGCCAGCAGTACCGGGACAGGGATGGCCGGGGAGCTGTTTTTT.

The V gene is TRBV9, the J gene TRBJ1-3, with D perhaps matching TRBD1 (6 bases). The CDR3 has 14 residues. CDR1 is SGDLS, CDR2 YYNGEE, per germline. Trimming stripped 0 bases from V and 4 bases from J, with 8 bases between. The CDR3 bases are TGTGCCAGCAGCGTAGAGGGGGTCGGAAACACCATATATTTT. Translating gives CASSVEGVGNTIYF.

The chain joins TRBV7-2 to TRBJ2-2; tentatively, D is TRBD1 (5 bases). This CDR3 has 16 amino acids. The germline V gene encodes CDR1 SGHTA and CDR2 FQGNSA. The V end was cut by 5 bases, the J end by 4 bases, with 17 bases between. For the CDR3, the DNA is TGTGCCAGCAGCCCCCGACAGCAATACGCCACCGGGGAGCTGTTTTTT. Encoded protein: CASSPRQQYATGELFF.

The chain employs TRBV28 and TRBJ2-7, with 10 bases lining up with TRBD1. The J segment lost 3 bases and the V segment lost 7 bases, leaving 9 bases of the junction unmatched. CDR3 length equals 15 residues. Germline V gene sequence: CDR1 MDHEN, CDR2 SYDVKM. CDR3 region: CASTLGGTGVYEQYF. Written as DNA, the CDR3 is TGTGCCAGCACCTTGGGGGGGACAGGGGTCTACGAGCAGTACTTC.

The V call is TRBV18, the J call TRBJ1-3; D call uncertain. Trimming removed 3 bases at V and 4 bases at J, with 16 bases between. This CDR3 has 16 residues. The germline V gene encodes CDR1 KGHSH and CDR2 LQKENI. The DNA for the CDR3 is TGTGCCAGCTCACCCCAAGGACTACTTCCAGGAAACACCATATATTTT. This translates into CASSPQGLLPGNTIYF.

The chain joins TRBV5-1 to TRBJ2-4; D is ambiguous. CDR1 and CDR2 (germline): SGHRS, YFSETQ. This CDR3 contains 16 residues. V gave up 0 bases and J gave up 8 bases, with 18 bases separating them. The CDR3 nucleotides read TGCGCCAGCAGCTTGGGAACCTCGATTTCTAGACACATTCAGTACTTC. Translation: CASSLGTSISRHIQYF.

The gene calls are TRBV28 and TRBJ1-3; D is unclear. V lost 3 bases and J lost 8, with 8 bases in between. This CDR3 comprises 12 residues. CDR1 is MDHEN and CDR2 is SYDVKM in the germline V gene. CDR3 sequence: CASSFFGDTIYF. Here the CDR3 DNA reads TGTGCCAGCAGTTTCTTCGGGGACACCATATATTTT.

This clone was seen a few times. The genes are TRBV10-1 and TRBJ2-7; no clear D gene. This CDR3 has 14 residues. Germline V lookup: CDR1 WNHNN, CDR2 SYGVQD (reference sequence). Trimming removed 7 bases at V and 1 base at J, with 14 bases between. CDR3 bases: TGCGCCAGCACCCCCTGGGCAATATCCTACGAGCAGTACTTC. Protein: CASTPWAISYEQYF.

Regarding this clone: Other DNA sequences from this sample encode an identical CDR3 as well. The chain combines TRBV5-1 with TRBJ2-7; D might be TRBD2 (6 bases). Germline lookup yields CDR1 SGHRS and CDR2 YFSETQ. With 2 bases removed from V and 2 bases from J, the gap between germline ends came to 11 bases. The length of the CDR3 is 14 residues. The CDR3 is CASSFGGEAYEQYF. The CDR3 DNA reads TGCGCCAGCAGCTTCGGGGGAGAGGCCTACGAGCAGTACTTC.

CDR3 sequence reads: CASSLVRGTEAFF. CDR3 bases: TGTGCCAGCAGCTTGGTGCGAGGGACTGAAGCTTTCTTT. The chain uses TRBV5-6 and TRBJ1-1; no firm D call. V was pared by 0 bases and J by 5 bases, with 8 bases between. The CDR3 consists of 13 residues. CDR1 is SGHDT and CDR2 is YYEEEE in the germline V gene.

This clone was picked up a small number of times. The rearrangement uses TRBV7-9 and TRBJ1-4; 7 bases are a match to TRBD1. The germline V gene encodes CDR1 SEHNR and CDR2 FQNEAQ (reference sequence). The CDR3 is 14 amino acids. V lost 5 bases, J lost 4 bases, and 4 bases stayed unmatched. This chain's CDR3 is CASSMGQINEKLFF. The DNA for the CDR3 is TGTGCCAGCAGCATGGGACAGATTAATGAAAAACTGTTTTTT.

The CDR3 spells CASPSPGYTF. For the CDR3, the DNA is TGTGCCAGCCCATCTCCTGGCTACACCTTC. V usage is TRBV6-1 and J usage is TRBJ1-2; D unresolved. This CDR3 has 10 residues. The germline V gene encodes CDR1 MNHNS and CDR2 SASEGT. The V end was cut by 8 bases, the J end by 7 bases, with 8 bases between.

For this clone: The same CDR3 arises from other DNA sequences in this sample as well. This sequence joins TRBV28 and TRBJ1-3, with D hard to call. V was shortened by 3 bases and J by 0 bases, with 3 bases between the two germline ends. The CDR3 has 13 amino acids. Germline CDR1 and CDR2: MDHEN and SYDVKM. The CDR3 is CASSLYSGNTIYF. CDR3 DNA sequence: TGTGCCAGCAGTTTGTACTCTGGAAACACCATATATTTT. Looking up the rest from reference TRBV28 and TRBJ1-3 gives the full variable domain: DVKVTQSSRYLVKRTGEKVFLECVQDMDHENMFWYRQDPGLGLRLIYFSYDVKMKEKGDIPEGYSVSREKKERFSLILESASTNQTSMYLCASSLYSGNTIYFGEGSWLTVV.

This clone was picked up one time. The V and J genes are TRBV13 and TRBJ2-1; 9 bases match TRBD2. The CDR3 runs to 13 residues. Germline V gene lookup returns CDR1 PRHDT and CDR2 FYEKMQ (reference sequence). The V gene end was trimmed by 8 bases and the J gene end by 8 bases; junction bases not matched to a gene: 7. The CDR3 DNA follows: TGTGCCAGCGGGCCTAGCGGGACATATGAGCAGTTCTTC. It specifies CASGPSGTYEQFF.

V and J are TRBV7-9 and TRBJ1-4; D uncertain. Germline V gene data show CDR1 as SEHNR and CDR2 as FQNEAQ (reference sequence). The CDR3 runs to 13 residues. Trimming shortened V by 5 bases and J by 7 bases, and 11 bases separated the two germline ends. The CDR3 DNA reads TGTGCCAGCAGCCCTGGAGGGTCTGAAAAACTGTTTTTT. Protein: CASSPGGSEKLFF.